This TCR beta chain was captured by sequencing in a study of blood T cell repertoires in COVID-19. Study-level background: The United States, Italy and Spain supplied acute and convalescent COVID-19 samples. Nucleic acid was either cDNA or gDNA, and it came from T cells, B-cell-depleted T cells, or PBMCs.

Methods used by the authors: Amplification of reference gene primers was used by the study to estimate nucleated cell counts. Some clones are missing from TCRdb's copy, which holds only in-frame ones; the method was immunoSEQ multiplex PCR. V, J and clone size are those of that table, while D and trimming were read from the DNA. The sample includes about 80,000 clones, approximately 79% of them seen just once. Only a few counts were recorded for this clone. Germline CDR1 and CDR2: MDHEN and SYDVKM. V lost 11 bases, J lost 1 base, and 11 bases lay in between. The CDR3 covers 13 residues. The sample consisted of peripheral blood. The origin of this receptor is a man between 65 and 79 years old with active or convalescent COVID-19. V is TRBV28 and J is TRBJ2-2, with D maybe TRBD2 (6 bases). The CDR3 sequence: CAGGRLNTGELFF. The CDR3, as DNA: TGTGCCGGAGGGCGACTGAACACCGGGGAGCTGTTTTTT.